The 20 T cell receptor beta chains given below trace back to one sample, sequenced in a study of chemoradiotherapy in HPV16-positive cancers. Libraries were prepared by immunoSEQ multiplex PCR; TCRdb keeps only in-frame clonotypes and omits some of them. The table includes tens of thousands of clones, 70% to 90% detected once. The material sequenced was blood, taken from a patient who underwent chemoradiotherapy. These receptors originate from a human donor with HPV-associated anogenital cancer.

The chain couples TRBV5-1 to TRBJ2-1; 7 nucleotides align to TRBD1. The V segment lost 0 bases and the J segment 4 bases; nucleotides outside the gene matches: 7. The CDR3 sequence is 16 residues long. Germline CDR1 is SGHRS and CDR2 is YFSETQ. The CDR3 loop reads CASSLVTGIPYNEQFF. The DNA for the CDR3 is TGCGCCAGCAGCTTGGTGACAGGGATACCTTACAATGAGCAGTTCTTC.

The V and J genes are TRBV7-9 and TRBJ2-3; no firm D call. The CDR3 spans 14 residues. CDR1 and CDR2 (germline): SEHNR, FQNEAQ (reference sequence). Deletions cut 5 bases from V and 2 bases from J, with 11 bases between. The CDR3 here is CASSPGAFTDTQYF. CDR3 coding DNA: TGTGCCAGCAGCCCAGGAGCATTCACAGATACGCAGTATTTT.

This chain connects TRBV4-2 to TRBJ2-7, with 9 bases identical to TRBD1. The germline CDR1 and CDR2 sequences are LGHNA and YNFKEQ. The CDR3 is made up of 14 amino acids. The trim removed 0 bases at V and 6 bases at J, leaving 3 bases unmatched. This CDR3 reads CASSQDTDRGEQYF. The CDR3 DNA is TGTGCCAGCAGCCAAGATACGGACAGGGGCGAGCAGTACTTC.

The chain links TRBV7-9 to TRBJ2-2; a possible D gene is TRBD2 (5 bases). CDR3 length: 15 residues. Deletions cut 5 bases from V and 6 bases from J, with 16 bases between. Germline CDR1 SEHNR, CDR2 FQNEAQ (reference sequence). CDR3 residues: CASSPAVGSPGELFF. CDR3 in DNA: TGTGCCAGCAGCCCAGCGGTGGGCTCCCCCGGGGAGCTGTTTTTT.

The chain couples TRBV7-2 to TRBJ2-3; 11 positions match TRBD2. This CDR3 is built from 15 residues. V shed 3 bases, J shed 4 bases, and the junction held 3 bases outside the gene matches. Germline V gene sequence: CDR1 SGHTA, CDR2 FQGNSA. The CDR3 DNA sequence: TGTGCCAGCAGCTTGCTAGCGGGGGGACCAGATACGCAGTATTTT. Translating gives CASSLLAGGPDTQYF.

This clone has only a few counts. This chain connects TRBV5-4 to TRBJ2-1, with D perhaps TRBD1 (5 bases). From germline, CDR1 is SGHNT and CDR2 YYREEE (reference sequence). The CDR3 is 15 amino acids. V was shortened by 0 bases and J by 4 bases, with 11 bases between the two germline ends. CDR3: CASSLAQNRYNEQFF. CDR3 DNA: TGTGCCAGCAGCTTGGCTCAAAACAGGTACAATGAGCAGTTCTTC.

The V call is TRBV6-5, the J call TRBJ1-3; D ambiguous. V lost 7 bases, J lost 0 bases, and 10 bases lay in between. This CDR3 has 14 residues. Germline V gene data show CDR1 as MNHEY and CDR2 as SVGAGI. The CDR3 sequence: CASTESYSGNTIYF. The CDR3 DNA reads as TGTGCCAGCACGGAAAGCTACTCTGGAAACACCATATATTTT.

The chain is built from TRBV4-2 and TRBJ2-3; TRBD2 aligns across 15 bases. Germline CDR1 LGHNA, CDR2 YNFKEQ. The CDR3 length is 19 residues. V lost 2 bases, J lost 5 bases, and 11 bases stayed unmatched. The CDR3 protein is CASSQPPGLAGGKGDTQYF. CDR3 nucleotide sequence: TGTGCCAGCAGCCAACCACCGGGACTAGCGGGGGGAAAGGGAGATACGCAGTATTTT.

This clone was observed once. This chain links TRBV5-1 with TRBJ2-7; D possibly uses TRBD1 or TRBD2 (6 bases each). The ends were cut back, 4 bases at V and 0 bases at J, with 14 bases in the middle. This CDR3 region has 15 residues. Germline CDR1 is SGHRS and CDR2 is YFSETQ. CDR3 region: CASSLEGGSSYEQYF. CDR3 DNA sequence: TGCGCCAGCAGCCTCGAGGGGGGAAGCTCCTACGAGCAGTACTTC.

This rearrangement joins TRBV2 to TRBJ2-1; D perhaps matches TRBD1 (6 bases). V was clipped by 5 bases and J by 11 bases, with 16 bases between them. This CDR3 spans 13 amino acids. The germline V gene encodes CDR1 SNHLY and CDR2 FYNNEI. In nucleotides, the CDR3 is TGTGCCAGCAGTAGAGACAGGACCTCTAAGCAGTTCTTC. It codes for CASSRDRTSKQFF. Supplemented by reference TRBV2 and TRBJ2-1, the full variable domain reads EPEVTQTPSHQVTQMGQEVILRCVPISNHLYFYWYRQILGQKVEFLVSFYNNEISEKSEIFDDQFSVERPDGSNFTLKIRSTKLEDSAMYFCASSRDRTSKQFFGPGTRLTVL.

The chain recombines TRBV5-1 with TRBJ2-3, with TRBD1 matching 8 bases. V shed 4 bases, J shed 1 base, and the junction held 5 bases outside the gene matches. The CDR3 sequence is 15 residues long. CDR1 SGHRS and CDR2 YFSETQ come from the germline V gene. CDR3 region: CASSRWGQGTDTQYF. Written as DNA, the CDR3 is TGCGCCAGCAGCCGGTGGGGACAGGGCACAGATACGCAGTATTTT.

The chain has TRBV9 and TRBJ1-1, with 8 bases matching TRBD1. Germline-derived CDR1 and CDR2 are SGDLS and YYNGEE. The junction had 14 bases not matched to a gene; V was cut back by 3 bases and J by 1 base. This CDR3 spans 18 amino acids. CDR3 DNA: TGTGCCAGCAGCGGATTAACAGGGGGGGACATTCCGAACACTGAAGCTTTCTTT. Amino acid sequence: CASSGLTGGDIPNTEAFF.

The genes are TRBV7-2 and TRBJ1-2; 7 bases are shared with TRBD1. Per germline, CDR1 SGHTA and CDR2 FQGNSA. CDR3 size: 14 residues. V lost 2 bases and J lost 8; bases outside the gene matches: 8. The CDR3 sequence is CASSLLSGGQGYTF. For the CDR3, the DNA is TGTGCCAGCAGCTTATTGTCAGGGGGGCAAGGCTACACCTTC.

On this clone itself: The junction departs from germline at one end; a sequencing error may be responsible. Here the CDR3 DNA reads TGTGCTAGCAGCTTACTAGCGGGGGGGGACTACGAGCAGTACTTC. It translates to CASSLLAGGDYEQYF. The gene calls are TRBV7-7 and TRBJ2-7, with 13 bases identical to TRBD2. Germline CDR1 SSHAT, CDR2 FNYEAQ (reference sequence). The CDR3 runs to 15 residues. The full variable domain, completed using reference TRBV7-7 and TRBJ2-7, is GAGVSQSPRYKVTKRGQDVTLRCDPISSHATLYWYQQALGQGPEFLTYFNYEAQPDKSGLPSDRFSAERPEGSISTLTIQRTEQRDSAMYRCASSLLAGGDYEQYFGPGTRLTVT.

The V and J genes are TRBV7-9 and TRBJ2-3; 14 nucleotides align to TRBD2. Germline values: CDR1 SEHNR, CDR2 FQNEAQ (reference sequence). V gave up 4 bases and J gave up 6 bases; unmatched junction bases: 3. The CDR3 runs to 15 residues. The CDR3 DNA reads as TGTGCCAGCAGCTCGGGACTAGCGGGGGTGGATACGCAGTATTTT. It encodes CASSSGLAGVDTQYF.

This chain links TRBV18 with TRBJ2-5, with 9 nucleotides matching TRBD2. The V gene end was trimmed by 1 base and the J gene end by 2 bases; junction bases not matched to a gene: 5. The CDR3 consists of 16 residues. Germline CDR1 reads KGHSH; CDR2 reads LQKENI. As DNA, the CDR3 is TGTGCCAGCTCACCACGGCGGGGGGGCGAACAAGAGACCCAGTACTTC. Protein: CASSPRRGGEQETQYF.

The chain has TRBV7-2 and TRBJ1-4; D remains ambiguous. V gave up 2 bases and J gave up 10 bases, with 8 bases separating them. The CDR3 runs 12 residues. Per germline, CDR1 SGHTA and CDR2 FQGNSA. The CDR3 here is CASSLLFGKLFF. The CDR3 DNA reads TGTGCCAGCAGCTTATTATTCGGAAAACTGTTTTTT. Looking up the rest from reference TRBV7-2 and TRBJ1-4 gives the full variable domain: GAGVSQSPSNKVTEKGKDVELRCDPISGHTALYWYRQSLGQGLEFLIYFQGNSAPDKSGLPSDRFSAERTGGSVSTLTIQRTQQEDSAVYLCASSLLFGKLFFGSGTQLSVL.

The chain links TRBV6-5 to TRBJ1-1; maybe TRBD1 (5 bases). CDR3 length: 13 residues. Per the germline V gene, CDR1 is MNHEY and CDR2 is SVGAGI. Trimming left V 2 bases short and J 4 bases short, with 8 bases between. CDR3 in amino acids: CASSYPGATEAFF. CDR3 sequence (DNA): TGTGCCAGCAGTTACCCCGGGGCCACTGAAGCTTTCTTT.

The gene calls are TRBV29-1 and TRBJ2-5; TRBD1 aligns across 8 bases. Judging by the DNA end, TRBJ2-7 fits better; the J call may be wrong. Looked up from germline, CDR1 is SQVTM and CDR2 is ANQGSEA. CDR3 length: 15 amino acids. The CDR3 DNA follows: TGCAGCGTTGAAGAGGGCAGGGGGCGTCTAAACGAGCAGTACTTC. Protein: CSVEEGRGRLNEQYF.

The chain uses TRBV19 and TRBJ2-3; 9 nucleotides match TRBD2. V dropped 8 bases and J dropped 2; count of bases not matched to a gene: 11. The length of the CDR3 is 16 residues. In germline, CDR1 is LNHDA, CDR2 SQIVND (reference sequence). The CDR3 spells CASGVGLAGNTDTQYF. The CDR3, as DNA: TGTGCCAGTGGCGTCGGGCTAGCGGGGAACACAGATACGCAGTATTTT.